These 10 T cell receptor beta chains were all obtained from the same sample, sequenced in a study of blood T cell repertoires in COVID-19. Only in-frame clones appear in the TCRdb table, and some are missing; sequencing was by immunoSEQ multiplex PCR. The data contain 200,000 to 300,000 clones, approximately 86% of them singletons. Sample: peripheral blood. The receptor source for this set is a man aged 55 to 70 who had recovered from COVID-19.

The J gene is TRBJ2-2, the V gene TRBV27; D call uncertain. CDR1 is MNHEY, CDR2 SMNVEV, per germline (reference sequence). CDR3 length: 14 amino acids. The V and J ends lost 4 bases and 6 bases respectively, with 12 bases between them. In DNA form, the CDR3 reads TGTGCCAGCAGTTATGGTAGTTCCGCCGGGGAGCTGTTTTTT. Amino acids: CASSYGSSAGELFF.

V usage is TRBV2 and J usage is TRBJ2-7; TRBD1 agrees at 7 bases. This CDR3 is 14 amino acids long. V trimming: 2 bases; J trimming: 1 base; junction bases outside the gene matches: 2. CDR1 is SNHLY and CDR2 is FYNNEI in the germline V gene. This CDR3 is CASSEPTGSYEQYV. CDR3 bases: TGTGCCAGCAGTGAACCGACAGGGTCCTACGAGCAGTACGTC.

The chain carries TRBV3-1 (or the pseudogene TRBV3-2) and TRBJ2-5; 9 bases map to TRBD1. The CDR3 is 14 residues long. V shed 4 bases, J shed 2 bases, and the junction held 2 bases outside the gene matches. Germline V gives CDR1 LGHDT, CDR2 YNNKEL (reference sequence). CDR3 region: CASSRTGAQETQYF. The CDR3 DNA reads TGTGCCAGCAGCCGGACAGGGGCGCAAGAGACCCAGTACTTC.

Of note for this clone: One base away lies a much larger clone, so this may be a sequencing read error. The same CDR3 also results from other DNA sequences found in this sample. The chain joins TRBV5-1 to TRBJ1-3; the match to TRBD1 covers 8 bases. Trimming removed 4 bases from V and 0 bases from J; junction bases left unmatched: 3. Germline loops: CDR1 SGHRS, CDR2 YFSETQ. The CDR3 runs 15 residues. CDR3 sequence (DNA): TGCGCCAGCAGCGCGACAGGGGACTCTGGAAACACCATATATTTT. Translated: CASSATGDSGNTIYF. The entire variable domain, with the rest obtained from reference TRBV5-1 and TRBJ1-3, is as follows: KAGVTQTPRYLIKTRGQQVTLSCSPISGHRSVSWYQQTPGQGLQFLFEYFSETQRNKGNFPGRFSGRQFSNSRSEMNVSTLELGDSALYLCASSATGDSGNTIYFGEGSWLTVV.

This sequence joins TRBV11-2 and TRBJ1-5; D ambiguous. V was shortened by 5 bases and J by 0 bases, with 5 bases between the two germline ends. Per germline, CDR1 SGHAT and CDR2 FQNNGV. This CDR3 has 13 amino acids. The CDR3 protein is CASSRSSNQPQHF. CDR3 DNA sequence: TGTGCCAGCAGCCGGTCTAGCAATCAGCCCCAGCATTTT.

The rearrangement uses TRBV11-2 and TRBJ1-6; D remains unclear. The CDR3 has 15 residues. Between the trimmed V and J ends, which lost 5 bases and 9 bases, there was a span of 17 bases. Germline lookup yields CDR1 SGHAT and CDR2 FQNNGV. The CDR3 DNA reads TGTGCCAGCAGCCGCATTGGAGGGTGGATTTCACCCCTCCACTTT. Amino acids: CASSRIGGWISPLHF. Full variable domain (rest looked up from reference TRBV11-2 and TRBJ1-6): EAGVAQSPRYKIIEKRQSVAFWCNPISGHATLYWYQQILGQGPKLLIQFQNNGVVDDSQLPKDRFSAERLKGVDSTLKIQPAKLEDSAVYLCASSRIGGWISPLHFGNGTRLTVT.

The chain employs TRBV3-1 (or the pseudogene TRBV3-2) and TRBJ2-5, with D perhaps TRBD1 (5 bases). Germline V CDR1 and CDR2: LGHDT, YNNKEL (reference sequence). The CDR3 runs 13 residues. The V end was cut by 2 bases, the J end by 2 bases, with 6 bases between. The DNA of the CDR3 is TGTGCCAGCAGCCAAAACAGGCAAGAGACCCAGTACTTC. This codes for CASSQNRQETQYF.

The chain combines TRBV21-1 with TRBJ2-7; TRBD2, the table's D call, was not compared with the DNA. TRBV21-1 is reported as a pseudogene. CDR3 size: 18 residues. Written as DNA, the CDR3 is TGTGCCAGCAGCAAAGTCCTCTTTTCGCGGGGGGGCCTTTACGAGCAGTACTTC. Residues: CASSKVLFSRGGLYEQYF.

In this sample, this clone turned up once. This chain connects TRBV12-3 or TRBV12-4 to TRBJ1-2; D gene ambiguous. The CDR3 length is 13 residues. With 2 bases removed from V and 6 bases from J, the gap between germline ends came to 10 bases. CDR3: CASSLLQINGYTF. In DNA form, the CDR3 reads TGTGCCAGCAGTTTACTCCAGATAAATGGCTACACCTTC.

This sequence joins TRBV6-5 and TRBJ1-1; no clear D. V dropped 4 bases and J dropped 0 bases, with 6 bases sitting between them. The CDR3 extends over 13 amino acids. Germline CDR1 reads MNHEY; CDR2 reads SVGAGI. For the CDR3, the DNA is TGTGCCAGCAGTTGGGAGATGAACACTGAAGCTTTCTTT. Amino acid sequence: CASSWEMNTEAFF.